The present T cell receptor (beta chain) was sequenced within a study of T-cell memory formation after mild COVID-19. Whole-study context: Each donor largely had its own TCR clusters. Study-level findings and limits: Contracting clones localized mainly to CM and EM when CD4+ and mainly to EMRA when CD8+. Clones contracting across day 15 to 85 had a balanced CD4/CD8 profile; later expanding clones leaned CD4+.

TCRdb passed the 5' RACE reads through MiXCR, listing each CDR3 protein once. The repertoire holds about 270,000 distinct CDR3 sequences, with roughly 15% as singletons. This CDR3 region has 14 residues. The V end was cut by 2 bases, the J end by 3 bases, with 9 bases between. The table lists this clonotype with a few counts. Its antigen is as yet unknown. The receptor's source is an adult woman who had mild COVID-19 (a few samples of this study predate the infection). Cell type and time point are not known. Sequenced: PBMCs or a T cell subset sorted from them (not recorded which). The rearrangement links TRBV12-3 or TRBV12-4 to TRBJ2-3; D gene uncertain. CDR3 protein: CASSLSPRTDTQYF. The CDR3 region has the DNA TGTGCCAGCAGTTTAAGTCCTAGGACAGATACGCAGTATTTT.